The subject of this entry is one T cell receptor (beta chain). As yet, its antigen is unknown. The TRB libraries of cDNA were built by UMI-labeled 5' RACE. TCRdb reprocessed the 5' RACE reads, with one entry per CDR3 protein and no DNA. This repertoire includes about 130,000 distinct CDR3 sequences. Germline V gives CDR1 SGHDT, CDR2 YYEEEE. The CDR3 spans 15 residues. Sorts performed in triplicate captured more than 250,000 cells each from every CD8+ T cell subset. These data belong to a study of CXCR3-negative and CXCR3-positive naive CD8 T cells. The wider study: Per-library TRB read counts averaged about 1.5 +/- 0.3 million, adding up to about 130 million in total.

Overall study findings and caveats: TRB CDR3 properties indicated TCR strength, while surface CD5 was similar across naive subsets. Greater hydrophobicity was found in TRB CDR3s of CXCR3-positive naive cells than of CXCR3-negative naive cells.

Sequencing was carried out using naive CXCR3- CD8+ T cells from blood. Specified subset: CD45RO-CCR7+CD27+CD95- naive CD8+ T cells lacking CXCR3 (TNR3-). This TCR was sampled from a human donor in good health. Some clones in this sample may be carry-over from other donors' samples. The rearrangement joins TRBV5-6 to TRBJ1-5; with no DNA, the TCRdb D assignment of TRBD1 cannot be verified. The CDR3 loop is CASSLVVRGDQPQHF.